This T cell receptor beta chain stems from a study of shared clonotypes between healthy human individuals. About this clone: Antigen unknown. Other DNA sequences from this sample encode an identical CDR3 as well.

In germline, CDR1 is SQVTM, CDR2 ANQGSEA. The CDR3 runs 12 residues. V lost 4 bases to trimming and J lost 3 bases; unmatched junction nucleotides: 3. Assay used: immunoSEQ multiplex PCR; TCRdb lists only in-frame clones, some missing. The profile shows around 1.1 million clones, 77% of them singletons. Study results and caveats: Having only a few donors restricted how much genetic and exposure-history diversity was captured. Of the naive CD4 clonotypes, roughly 5% were shared across several donors. Non-shared clonotypes displayed generation probabilities falling below those of clonotypes present in all four donors.

The V and J genes are TRBV29-1 and TRBJ2-7, with 7 bases matching TRBD2. The specimen sequenced was memory CD4+ T cells from PBMCs. The subset denotes: CD45RA-negative fraction. This TCR derives from a man between 18 and 35 years old in good health. Some clones in this sample may be carry-over from other donors' samples. CDR3 in amino acids: CSVGGGSYEQYF. DNA of the CDR3: TGCAGCGTTGGTGGCGGGAGCTACGAGCAGTACTTC.